The source of this T cell receptor beta chain is a study of T cell changes during pregnancy in multiple sclerosis. The protocol was immunoSEQ multiplex PCR, while the TCRdb copy is restricted to in-frame clones and leaves out a portion. The sample has around 100,000 clones, approximately 90% seen once. This CDR3 contains 12 residues. Trimming stripped 0 bases from V and 8 bases from J, with 5 bases between. The germline V gene has CDR1 SGHAT and CDR2 FQNNGV. This clone was recorded once. The receptor was isolated from a female donor with multiple sclerosis, enrolled in a pregnancy study. The starting material was peripheral blood, obtained after pregnancy. The chain uses TRBV11-2 and TRBJ2-1; D is unresolved. CDR3 sequence: CASSLDRDEQFF. CDR3 bases: TGTGCCAGCAGCTTAGACCGGGATGAGCAGTTCTTC. The complete variable domain, with remaining parts taken from reference TRBV11-2 and TRBJ2-1, reads EAGVAQSPRYKIIEKRQSVAFWCNPISGHATLYWYQQILGQGPKLLIQFQNNGVVDDSQLPKDRFSAERLKGVDSTLKIQPAKLEDSAVYLCASSLDRDEQFFGPGTRLTVL.